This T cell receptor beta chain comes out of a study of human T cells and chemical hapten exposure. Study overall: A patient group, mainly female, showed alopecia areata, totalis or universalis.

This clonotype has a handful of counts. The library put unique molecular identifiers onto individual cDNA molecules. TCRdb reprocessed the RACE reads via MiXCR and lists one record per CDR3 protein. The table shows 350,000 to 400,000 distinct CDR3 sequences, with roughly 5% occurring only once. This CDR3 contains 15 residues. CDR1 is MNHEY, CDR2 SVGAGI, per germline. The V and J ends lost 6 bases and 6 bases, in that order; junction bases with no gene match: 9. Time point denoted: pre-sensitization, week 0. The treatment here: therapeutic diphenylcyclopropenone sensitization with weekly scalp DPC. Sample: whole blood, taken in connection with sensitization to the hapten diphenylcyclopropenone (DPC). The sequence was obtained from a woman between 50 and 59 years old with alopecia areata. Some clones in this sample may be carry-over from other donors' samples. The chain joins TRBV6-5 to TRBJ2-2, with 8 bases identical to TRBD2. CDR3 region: CASSVSGRGAGELFF. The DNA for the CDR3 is TGTGCCAGCAGCGTCAGCGGGAGAGGCGCCGGGGAGCTGTTTTTT.